Following are 5 T cell receptor beta chains from one sample sequenced in a study of cytomegalovirus exposure and HLA in healthy donors. The PCR employed 60 Vbeta primers together with 13 Jbeta primers. Some clones are missing from TCRdb's copy, which holds only in-frame ones; the method was immunoSEQ multiplex PCR. Of 130,000 or so clones in the sample, 83% were seen once. Sequenced input: PBMCs. The receptors here all came from a man aged 35-49 years in good health and CMV-seronegative.

The chain links TRBV9 to TRBJ2-2; D not resolved. Trimming pared 0 bases from V and 4 bases from J, leaving 10 bases between. The germline V gene has CDR1 SGDLS and CDR2 YYNGEE. The CDR3 covers 15 residues. CDR3 bases: TGTGCCAGCAGCGTAGGCACATATACCACCGGGGAGCTGTTTTTT. This gives the protein CASSVGTYTTGELFF.

The chain combines TRBV28 with TRBJ2-3; D gene unclear. The CDR3 consists of 12 residues. Germline V lookup: CDR1 MDHEN, CDR2 SYDVKM. Trimming pared 4 bases from V and 5 bases from J, leaving 7 bases between. CDR3 sequence: CASSSRLDTQYF. CDR3 bases: TGTGCCAGCAGTTCCCGACTAGATACGCAGTATTTT. Full variable domain (outside the CDR3, taken from reference TRBV28 and TRBJ2-3): DVKVTQSSRYLVKRTGEKVFLECVQDMDHENMFWYRQDPGLGLRLIYFSYDVKMKEKGDIPEGYSVSREKKERFSLILESASTNQTSMYLCASSSRLDTQYFGPGTRLTVL.

The chain uses TRBV7-9 and TRBJ1-4; 8 bases map to TRBD1. This CDR3 comprises 18 residues. The ends lost 2 bases at V and 3 bases at J; junction bases unmatched: 11. Per germline, CDR1 SEHNR and CDR2 FQNEAQ (reference sequence). This chain's CDR3 is CASSLPLDRETANEKLFF. In nucleotides, the CDR3 is TGTGCCAGCAGCTTACCCCTGGACAGGGAGACTGCTAATGAAAAACTGTTTTTT.

This clone occurred a few times. V and J are TRBV30 and TRBJ1-2; TRBD1 matches at 11 bases. CDR1 is GTSNPN and CDR2 is SVGIG in the germline V gene (reference sequence). Losses at the gene ends were 8 bases for V and 0 bases for J; bases not matched to a gene: 20. The CDR3 contains 19 residues. The CDR3 loop reads CAGRIRDRGSLTANYGYTF. CDR3 nucleotides: TGTGCCGGCCGAATCAGGGACAGGGGGTCCCTAACGGCTAACTATGGCTACACCTTC.

The J gene is TRBJ1-2, the V gene TRBV30; D is unclear. V lost 2 bases and J 4 bases, leaving 11 bases between the germline ends. The CDR3 loop spans 13 amino acids. Germline values: CDR1 GTSNPN, CDR2 SVGIG (reference sequence). The CDR3 loop reads CAWSKVSSYGYTF. The DNA of the CDR3 is TGTGCCTGGAGTAAGGTTAGCAGCTATGGCTACACCTTC.